Listed here are 30 T cell receptor beta chains from one sample, sequenced in a study of spatial heterogeneity in lung cancer. One entry per CDR3 protein results from TCRdb running MiXCR on the 5' RACE reads. This table holds under 100,000 distinct CDR3 sequences, roughly 10% found once. The time point is: sample taken at primary tumor resection. Tumor, nontumor lung or frozen PBMC supplied whole RNA, sequenced without sorting. This sample comprised PBMCs, obtained at surgery. These receptors came from a male donor with early-stage non-small cell lung cancer.

This clonotype was recorded a few times. This chain joins TRBV12-3 or TRBV12-4 and TRBJ2-2, with D unclear. The V gene lost 6 bases and the J gene lost 8 bases, with 7 bases spanning the gap. The CDR3 length is 11 residues. The CDR3 is CASRGRGELFF. CDR3 bases: TGTGCCAGCAGAGGACGGGGGGAGCTGTTTTTT.

This clonotype was counted at least ten times. The rearrangement uses TRBV6-6 and TRBJ2-7, with 9 bases fitting TRBD1. The V segment lost 5 bases and the J segment 5 bases; nucleotides outside the gene matches: 10. CDR3 length: 15 residues. The V gene's germline CDR1 is MNHNY and CDR2 SVGAGI (reference sequence). DNA of the CDR3: TGTGCCAGCAGTCAGCACCTGGACAGGGGCCACGAGCAGTACTTC. This gives the protein CASSQHLDRGHEQYF.

This clonotype was found many times. The V and J genes are TRBV28 and TRBJ1-1, with D possibly being TRBD1 (5 bases). This CDR3 is 15 amino acids long. Trimming removed 6 bases at V and 1 base at J, with 15 bases between. The V gene's germline CDR1 is MDHEN and CDR2 SYDVKM. Here the CDR3 reads CASRARTRPNTEAFF. The DNA for the CDR3 is TGTGCCAGCAGAGCTCGGACAAGGCCGAACACTGAAGCTTTCTTT.

This clonotype was counted a few times. This CDR3 is CASSQYDGGLHF. The CDR3 DNA reads as TGTGCCAGCAGCCAATACGACGGGGGACTCCACTTT. V and J are TRBV3-1 and TRBJ1-6; D is possibly TRBD1 (5 bases). CDR3 length: 12 amino acids. Between the trimmed V and J ends, which lost 2 bases and 16 bases, there was a span of 12 bases. Per the germline V gene, CDR1 is LGHDT and CDR2 is YNNKEL (reference sequence). Full variable domain (outside the CDR3, taken from reference TRBV3-1 and TRBJ1-6): DTAVSQTPKYLVTQMGNDKSIKCEQNLGHDTMYWYKQDSKKFLKIMFSYNNKELIINETVPNRFSPKSPDKAHLNLHINSLELGDSAVYFCASSQYDGGLHFGNGTRLTVT.

This clonotype was seen repeatedly, ten times or more. The V gene is TRBV6-5, the J gene TRBJ2-3; maybe TRBD2 (6 bases). Per the germline V gene, CDR1 is MNHEY and CDR2 is SVGAGI. The length of the CDR3 is 15 residues. V was trimmed by 4 bases and J by 1 base, leaving 12 bases between them. The CDR3 is CASSFSGLGTDTQYF. The CDR3 DNA sequence: TGTGCCAGCAGTTTTTCGGGACTCGGCACAGATACGCAGTATTTT.

This clonotype has ten or more counts. The J gene is TRBJ2-1, the V gene TRBV9; maybe TRBD1 (5 bases). Trimming removed 0 bases at V and 1 base at J, with 8 bases between. Germline CDR1 and CDR2: SGDLS and YYNGEE. This CDR3 spans 15 amino acids. CDR3: CASSVAGQSYNEQFF. CDR3 DNA: TGTGCCAGCAGCGTAGCCGGACAATCCTACAATGAGCAGTTCTTC.

The rearrangement joins TRBV12-3 or TRBV12-4 to TRBJ1-3; TRBD1 matches at 7 bases. This CDR3 is 14 amino acids long. Germline trimming cut 8 bases from V and 4 bases from J; bases unmatched to any gene: 8. The chain's CDR3 is CASRDSERGNTIYF. In DNA, the CDR3 is TGTGCCAGCCGGGACAGCGAACGAGGAAACACCATATATTTT.

This clonotype was seen a handful of times. V is TRBV25-1 and J is TRBJ1-5, with TRBD1 as a possible D gene (5 bases). CDR1 MGHDK and CDR2 SYGVNS come from the germline V gene. Deletions cut 2 bases from V and 4 bases from J, with 12 bases between. The CDR3 length is 15 residues. The CDR3 sequence: CASSEGGRGNQPQHF. Written as DNA, the CDR3 is TGTGCCAGCAGTGAAGGGGGACGAGGGAATCAGCCCCAGCATTTT.

V and J are TRBV5-1 and TRBJ2-5, with 12 positions matching TRBD2. This CDR3 comprises 15 residues. With 4 bases clipped from V and 4 bases from J, the junction kept 5 bases outside the gene matches. From germline, CDR1 is SGHRS and CDR2 YFSETQ. CDR3 sequence (DNA): TGCGCCAGCAGCGTAGGACTAGCGGGGCCAGAGACCCAGTACTTC. It yields the protein CASSVGLAGPETQYF.

The chain carries TRBV11-2 and TRBJ2-1, with a tentative D call TRBD1 (5 bases). The CDR3 has 14 residues. V was shortened by 5 bases and J by 7 bases, with 15 bases between the two germline ends. CDR1 and CDR2 from the germline V gene are SGHAT and FQNNGV. CDR3 sequence: CASSKIKGNNEQFF. The CDR3, as DNA: TGTGCCAGCAGCAAGATCAAGGGGAATAATGAGCAGTTCTTC.

This clonotype has a handful of counts. V gene TRBV20-1 combines with J gene TRBJ2-2, with D perhaps matching TRBD2 (5 bases). With 3 bases removed from V and 6 bases from J, the gap between germline ends came to 20 bases. CDR3 length: 16 residues. Looked up from germline, CDR1 is DFQATT and CDR2 is SNEGSKA (reference sequence). The CDR3 coding sequence is TGCAGTGCTAGCCGGGCGGGCCATTCCGACCCCGGGGAGCTGTTTTTT. This gives the protein CSASRAGHSDPGELFF.

In this sample, this clonotype turned up many times. This chain joins TRBV2 and TRBJ2-1, with 8 nucleotides matching TRBD1. Looked up from germline, CDR1 is SNHLY and CDR2 is FYNNEI. The CDR3 length is 14 residues. The trim removed 2 bases at V and 8 bases at J, leaving 5 bases unmatched. CDR3 DNA: TGTGCCAGCAGTGAATGGGACAGGATCGATGAGCAGTTCTTC. The encoded protein is CASSEWDRIDEQFF.

In its sample, this clonotype was seen many times. The chain uses TRBV29-1 and TRBJ1-3, with TRBD1 matching over 7 bases. Per the germline V gene, CDR1 is SQVTM and CDR2 is ANQGSEA. The CDR3 consists of 14 residues. J lost 0 bases, V lost 5 bases, and 4 bases had no gene match. CDR3 sequence reads: CSVRTGLSGNTIYF. CDR3 coding DNA: TGCAGCGTTCGGACAGGACTCTCTGGAAACACCATATATTTT.

The table lists this clonotype with many counts. The rearrangement uses TRBV7-2 and TRBJ2-5, with D hard to call. The CDR3 runs to 13 residues. CDR1 SGHTA and CDR2 FQGNSA come from the germline V gene. V was trimmed by 5 bases and J by 7 bases, leaving 14 bases between them. The CDR3 DNA reads as TGTGCCAGCAGCCAAGGACCTGGCGGGACCCAGTACTTC. Its translation: CASSQGPGGTQYF. Drawing the rest from reference TRBV7-2 and TRBJ2-5, the complete variable domain is GAGVSQSPSNKVTEKGKDVELRCDPISGHTALYWYRQSLGQGLEFLIYFQGNSAPDKSGLPSDRFSAERTGGSVSTLTIQRTQQEDSAVYLCASSQGPGGTQYFGPGTRLLVL.

The genes are TRBV19 and TRBJ1-2; 7 bases are shared with TRBD1. From germline, CDR1 is LNHDA and CDR2 SQIVND (reference sequence). The CDR3 contains 15 residues. V shed 1 base, J shed 7 bases, and the junction held 9 bases outside the gene matches. The CDR3 nucleotides are TGTGCCAGTAGTATAGTATGGACAGGCGATTTTGGCTACACCTTC. Protein product: CASSIVWTGDFGYTF.

V gene TRBV29-1 combines with J gene TRBJ1-2; TRBD1 agrees at 8 bases. With V trimmed by 1 base and J by 8 bases, 3 bases remained unmatched. The CDR3 consists of 12 residues. Germline V gene data show CDR1 as SQVTM and CDR2 as ANQGSEA. The CDR3, as DNA: TGCAGCGTTGAAGGCGGACAGGGAGGCTACACCTTC. It codes for CSVEGGQGGYTF.

This clonotype has only a few counts. J is TRBJ2-7 and V is TRBV2; the D call may be TRBD1 or TRBD2 (6 bases each). V lost 0 bases, J lost 2 bases, and 8 bases lay in between. Germline CDR1 and CDR2: SNHLY and FYNNEI. The CDR3 loop spans 14 amino acids. CDR3 DNA: TGTGCCAGCAGTGAAGCGGGGGGCGCCTACGAGCAGTACTTC. The encoded protein is CASSEAGGAYEQYF.

This clonotype was seen at least ten times. The J gene is TRBJ1-6, the V gene TRBV6-5; D is unclear. Germline CDR1 is MNHEY and CDR2 is SVGAGI. Trimming cost V 7 bases and J 2 bases, with 12 bases left between them. This CDR3 comprises 15 residues. CDR3 amino acids: CASKLLGTYNSPLHF. The CDR3, as DNA: TGTGCCAGCAAATTACTCGGGACCTATAATTCACCCCTCCACTTT.

There are many counts of this clonotype. The genes are TRBV19 and TRBJ1-1; D is unresolved. Trimming cost V 7 bases and J 7 bases, with 10 bases left between them. Germline CDR1 and CDR2: LNHDA and SQIVND (reference sequence). CDR3 length equals 11 residues. Here the CDR3 reads CASTLGVEAFF. The CDR3 DNA is TGTGCCAGTACCCTGGGAGTTGAAGCTTTCTTT.

This clonotype has a handful of counts. CDR3 residues: CSARTGTVDTQYF. The DNA for the CDR3 is TGCAGTGCTAGAACGGGGACAGTAGATACGCAGTATTTT. J is TRBJ2-3 and V is TRBV20-1; 7 bases fit TRBD1. CDR3 length equals 13 residues. Unmatched junction bases numbered 4, after V lost 2 bases and J lost 5 bases. Germline CDR1 reads DFQATT; CDR2 reads SNEGSKA (reference sequence).

In its sample, this clonotype was seen many times. The rearrangement joins TRBV5-1 to TRBJ2-7, with TRBD2 matching 9 bases. The length of the CDR3 is 15 residues. In germline, CDR1 is SGHRS, CDR2 YFSETQ. Germline trimming cut 4 bases from V and 0 bases from J; bases unmatched to any gene: 5. The CDR3 bases are TGCGCCAGCAGCCCTACTAGCGGGTCCTCCTACGAGCAGTACTTC. Translated, it gives CASSPTSGSSYEQYF.

The chain links TRBV7-9 to TRBJ1-6, with 7 bases identical to TRBD1. Per the germline V gene, CDR1 is SEHNR and CDR2 is FQNEAQ (reference sequence). Unmatched junction bases numbered 6, after V lost 3 bases and J lost 10 bases. The CDR3 is made up of 14 amino acids. The CDR3 region has the DNA TGTGCCAGCAGCTTGGGTCAGGGGGAATCACCCCTCCACTTT. This gives the protein CASSLGQGESPLHF. The whole variable domain, remainder taken from reference TRBV7-9 and TRBJ1-6, is DTGVSQNPRHKITKRGQNVTFRCDPISEHNRLYWYRQTLGQGPEFLTYFQNEAQLEKSRLLSDRFSAERPKGSFSTLEIQRTEQGDSAMYLCASSLGQGESPLHFGNGTRLTVT.

This clonotype has ten or more counts. The chain has TRBV29-1 and TRBJ1-1; D call uncertain. Germline assignment: CDR1 SQVTM and CDR2 ANQGSEA. V lost 7 bases to trimming and J lost 1 base, with 16 bases between them. The CDR3 is made up of 14 amino acids. CDR3 region: CSDYPSPKNTEAFF. The DNA of the CDR3 is TGCAGCGATTACCCGTCCCCGAAGAACACTGAAGCTTTCTTT.

This clonotype was counted a few times. The gene calls are TRBV6-1 and TRBJ2-4; no reliable D call. The CDR3 length is 18 residues. Germline V CDR1 and CDR2: MNHNS, SASEGT. V lost 2 bases, J lost 0 bases, and 17 bases lay in between. CDR3: CASSERHTRSAAKNIQYF. The CDR3 DNA is TGTGCCAGCAGTGAACGTCACACAAGATCGGCAGCCAAAAACATTCAGTACTTC.

In this sample, this clonotype turned up many times. The V and J genes are TRBV5-1 and TRBJ2-7, with 8 nucleotides matching TRBD1. CDR1 and CDR2 from the germline V gene are SGHRS and YFSETQ. V dropped 3 bases and J dropped 2; count of bases not matched to a gene: 4. CDR3 length equals 14 residues. As DNA, the CDR3 is TGCGCCAGCAGCTCCCAGGGACAGGCCTACGAGCAGTACTTC. Amino acid sequence: CASSSQGQAYEQYF.

The chain links TRBV4-3 to TRBJ2-7, with a weak D call TRBD2 (6 bases). Germline-derived CDR1 and CDR2 are LGHNA and YSLEER. Trimming stripped 2 bases from V and 0 bases from J, with 11 bases between. The CDR3 is made up of 15 amino acids. This CDR3 is CASSQWGESSYEQYF. In nucleotides, the CDR3 is TGCGCCAGCAGCCAATGGGGGGAAAGCTCCTACGAGCAGTACTTC.

This clonotype showed up many times. V is TRBV6-2 or TRBV6-3 and J is TRBJ2-2; no clear D gene. This CDR3 has 13 amino acids. Trimming cost V 8 bases and J 4 bases, with 11 bases left between them. Germline V lookup: CDR1 MNHEY, CDR2 SVGEGT. The CDR3 DNA follows: TGTGCCAGCTCTAAACTCGGCACCGGGGAGCTGTTTTTT. Protein sequence: CASSKLGTGELFF.

This clonotype turned up a few times. The chain carries TRBV5-1 and TRBJ2-7; D is undetermined. CDR1 and CDR2 from the germline V gene are SGHRS and YFSETQ. The CDR3 is 14 residues long. The V end was cut by 0 bases, the J end by 0 bases, with 7 bases between. The CDR3 DNA follows: TGCGCCAGCAGCTTGGTCAGAGGCTCCTACGAGCAGTACTTC. As protein: CASSLVRGSYEQYF.

This clonotype was seen repeatedly, ten times or more. This chain joins TRBV19 and TRBJ1-2, with D unclear. The V gene's germline CDR1 is LNHDA and CDR2 SQIVND (reference sequence). Trimming took off 0 bases at V and 8 bases at J, with 10 bases between the two ends. The CDR3 loop spans 13 amino acids. The CDR3 bases are TGTGCCAGTAGTATAGATCCCGGAGGCGGCTACACCTTC. Protein sequence: CASSIDPGGGYTF.

The chain joins TRBV12-3 or TRBV12-4 to TRBJ1-2; D gene ambiguous. Deletions cut 1 base from V and 4 bases from J, with 7 bases between. This CDR3 is 13 amino acids long. CDR3 in DNA: TGTGCCAGCAGTTTAGGGGAGGCCTATGGCTACACCTTC. As protein: CASSLGEAYGYTF.